This T cell receptor beta chain stems from a study of cytomegalovirus exposure and HLA in healthy donors. Study-level points and caveats: A missense variant in DCLRE1C was later tied to TCR beta V- and J-gene trimming. Later, an analysis found that common viral pathogens appeared to be linked with several of the most significant clusters. Later on, an analysis tied 18,000 or so TCR beta sequences to HLA alleles at 0.05 false discovery rate.

CDR1 and CDR2 (germline): MNHEY, SVGAGI. The CDR3 sequence is 14 residues long. Trimming pared 4 bases from V and 1 base from J, leaving 7 bases between. Use of 60 Vbeta and 13 Jbeta primers characterized the PCR. The data were produced by immunoSEQ multiplex PCR, yet TCRdb's version contains in-frame clones alone and is incomplete. The sample includes 140,000 or so clones, approximately 80% of them seen just once. This clone showed up just once. Antigen unknown. The V gene is TRBV6-5, the J gene TRBJ1-4, with D tentatively TRBD1 (5 bases). The sequencing sample was made of PBMCs. The TCR originated in a man aged 40-49 years in good health and CMV-seronegative. CDR3 residues: CASSFGQTNEKLFF. In DNA form, the CDR3 reads TGTGCCAGCAGTTTCGGACAAACTAATGAAAAACTGTTTTTT.